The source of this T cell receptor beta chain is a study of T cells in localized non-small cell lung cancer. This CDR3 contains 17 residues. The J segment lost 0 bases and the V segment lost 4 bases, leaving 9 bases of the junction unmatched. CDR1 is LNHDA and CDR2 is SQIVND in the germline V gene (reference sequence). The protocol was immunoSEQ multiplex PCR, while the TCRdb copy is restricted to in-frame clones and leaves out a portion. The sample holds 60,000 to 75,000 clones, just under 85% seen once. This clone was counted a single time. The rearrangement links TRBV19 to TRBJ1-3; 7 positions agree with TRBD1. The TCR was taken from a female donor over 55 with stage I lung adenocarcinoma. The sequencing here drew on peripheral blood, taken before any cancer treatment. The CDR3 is CASSNFRDSLSGNTIYF. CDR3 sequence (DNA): TGTGCCAGTAGTAACTTCCGGGACAGCCTCTCTGGAAACACCATATATTTT.